This TCR beta chain was recovered during a study of blood T cell repertoires in COVID-19. Whole-study context: Samples came from the United States, Italy and Spain, spanning acute and convalescent COVID-19. PBMCs, B-cell-depleted T cells, or T cells provided the cDNA or gDNA that made up the material.

Enrollees, about 18 to 89 years old, lived in approximately 25 US areas. Per the original data handling: Reference gene primer amplification in the assay estimated nucleated cell counts. The protocol was immunoSEQ multiplex PCR, while the TCRdb copy is restricted to in-frame clones and leaves out a portion. The V and J calls and clone size come from that table; D and trimming were worked out from the DNA. There are approximately 320,000 clones in the sample; about nine tenths occur only once, and just under 9% lies in the top ten. The V gene end was trimmed by 4 bases and the J gene end by 10 bases; junction bases not matched to a gene: 13. Germline values: CDR1 MNHEY, CDR2 SVGEGT. The CDR3 extends over 16 amino acids.

The sample was PBMCs or T cells enriched from blood (not recorded which). J is TRBJ2-1 and V is TRBV6-2 or TRBV6-3; 10 bases are shared with TRBD2. This TCR was recovered from a young woman who had recovered from COVID-19. CDR3 sequence (DNA): TGTGCCAGCAGTTGGTTAGGAAGCGGGAGGGCGCAAGAGCAGTTCTTC. Its translation: CASSWLGSGRAQEQFF.